The 2 T cell receptor beta chains given below trace back to one sample, sequenced in a study of blood T cell repertoires in COVID-19. Profiling relied on immunoSEQ multiplex PCR, and the TCRdb table lists in-frame clones only, not all of them. The repertoire holds approximately 170,000 clones, with approximately 86% as singletons. Sequencing used peripheral blood. The receptors derive from a woman over 75 with COVID-19, enrolled during active disease.

This rearrangement joins TRBV6-5 to TRBJ2-1, with D uncertain. V lost 4 bases and J lost 4, with 11 bases in between. The CDR3 covers 14 residues. CDR1 and CDR2 (germline): MNHEY, SVGAGI. The DNA for the CDR3 is TGTGCCAGCAGTTCTAGTGAGATTTACAATGAGCAGTTCTTC. This sequence encodes CASSSSEIYNEQFF.

This clone was seen just once. The chain uses TRBV6-5 and TRBJ2-7; no definite D call. The V gene lost 2 bases and the J gene lost 3 bases, with 8 bases spanning the gap. The CDR3 extends over 13 amino acids. Germline V gives CDR1 MNHEY, CDR2 SVGAGI. The CDR3 bases are TGTGCCAGCAGTTACCCCCCGAGCTACGAGCAGTACTTC. Its translation is CASSYPPSYEQYF.